This TCR beta chain appears in the sequencing data of a study of tumor-infiltrating lymphocytes in primary liver carcinoma (TCRdb year 2017). Context from the whole study: Surgical resection was performed in China between November 2015 and 2016 on a few patients with histopathologically diagnosed primary liver carcinoma. Of the five patients, three men and two women aged 30 to 69 years, four had hepatocellular carcinoma and one had combined HCC and intrahepatic cholangiocarcinoma. Repertoires from technical replicates were highly reproducible, with mean shared-clone rates roughly 0.87 and correlation coefficients above 0.95. Each sample produced roughly 3.65 to 8 million productive TCRbeta reads, and read depth showed no significant difference between tissue types. A total of 35 or so specimens from 5 patients, comprising 25 or so tumor regions, 5 adjacent noncancerous liver tissues and 5 peripheral blood samples, were covered by TCRbeta repertoire sequencing. Tumors of the five patients were stage T1-T3 N0M0 with maximum diameters of roughly 4.2 to 10 cm. TCRbeta repertoire sequencing, expression microarrays and whole-exome sequencing were combined in the study across five regions of each liver tumor, with adjacent normal tissue and blood also included.

TCRbeta-specific cDNA was reverse-transcribed from approximately 500 ng total RNA using a constant-region primer and ProtoScript II reverse transcriptase. TCRbeta libraries were built with three nested multiplex PCR rounds, a slightly modified ARM-PCR procedure. Multiplex TRBV1-TRBV30 forward primers and a Cbeta reverse primer were used in the first two PCR rounds, each of which was run for around 10 cycles. A final 25-cycle PCR with Deep VentR polymerase added sample barcodes and Illumina adapters. Amplicons of 200-500 bp were gel-purified with a QIAquick gel extraction kit before sequencing. An Illumina HiSeq 2500 was used to sequence the TCRbeta amplicons, generating 250-bp paired-end reads. The authors processed their data as follows. Reads were quality-trimmed with Trimmomatic v0.33, and paired reads were merged with FLASH v1.2.11 to recover full CDR3 sequences. V, D and J germline segments were assigned to the rearranged TCRbeta sequences using MiGEC v1.2.1b. Clonotype statistics and Shannon-Wiener diversity indices were calculated with VDJtools v1.0.0. To reduce sampling bias, subsequent analyses other than the diversity analysis used only the 250 most abundant clonotypes in each sample. TCRdb reanalyzed the raw reads on its own, using fastp at Q25 for trimming and MiXCR for clone calling, and kept in-frame beta chains. Each CDR3 protein gets just one entry, which takes the most common genes and DNA from the rows behind it. The V and J calls were determined by TCRdb, not by the authors. Within this sample are roughly 330,000 distinct CDR3 sequences, with about 65% of them counted one time only. The top ten hold under 8.5% of the sample.

Blood RNA was extracted from unsorted whole blood with TRIzol reagent; germline DNA came from the DNeasy Blood & Tissue kit. At the time of sampling, the patients were treatment-naive and had chronic HBV infection. Before surgery, about 4 milliliters of peripheral blood were collected into K2EDTA tubes. What the authors observed across the whole study: A significantly larger repertoire fraction was made up by the top 250 clones in tumors than in blood (p = 0.039). Only five patients were included in the study, and the authors note that the findings should be validated in a larger study. Consistent with antigen-driven expansion, pairs of tumor regions showed higher repertoire overlap (mean roughly 36%) than either tumor-adjacent pairs (about 17%) or tumor-blood pairs (approximately 15%). Because only the TCR beta chain was sequenced and unpaired alpha chains were not captured, true repertoire diversity is likely underestimated. Bulk unsorted samples precluded comparing CD4+ and CD8+ T cell repertoires.

This clonotype was picked up many times. Which antigen it targets is not known. Qualities for individual bases were not recorded, and no much larger clone is one base off. Trimming removed 8 bases from V and 5 bases from J; the gene matches leave 4 bases unexplained. From a lookup of the germline V gene (reference sequence), CDR1 and CDR2 are MNHNY and SVGAGI. From cysteine to phenylalanine, the CDR3 is 13 amino acids long. The CDR3 DNA has 39 bases and is translated from base 1. Material for sequencing was peripheral blood. The receptor was isolated from a man in his forties with primary liver carcinoma and hepatitis B virus infection. The rearranged segments are TRBV6-6 and TRBJ2-7; 12 central bases correspond to TRBD2. The DNA sequence is given as TGTGCCAGCGGGGGACTAGCGGGTCACGAGCAGTACTTC. Its translation is CASGGLAGHEQYF.